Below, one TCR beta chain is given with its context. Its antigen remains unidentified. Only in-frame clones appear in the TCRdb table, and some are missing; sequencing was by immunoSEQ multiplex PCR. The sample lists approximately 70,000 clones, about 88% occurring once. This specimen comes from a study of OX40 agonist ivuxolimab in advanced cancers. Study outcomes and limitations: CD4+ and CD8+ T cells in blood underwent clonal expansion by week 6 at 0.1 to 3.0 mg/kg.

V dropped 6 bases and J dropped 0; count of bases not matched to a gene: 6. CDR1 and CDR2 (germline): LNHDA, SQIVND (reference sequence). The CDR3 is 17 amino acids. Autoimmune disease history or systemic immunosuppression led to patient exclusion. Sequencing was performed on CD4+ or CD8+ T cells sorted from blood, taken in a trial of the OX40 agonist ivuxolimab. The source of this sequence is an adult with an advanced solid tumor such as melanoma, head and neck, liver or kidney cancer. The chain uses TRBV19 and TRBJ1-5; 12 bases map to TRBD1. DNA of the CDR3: TGTGCCAGTAGCCCGGGACAGGGGGCACGTAGCAATCAGCCCCAGCATTTT. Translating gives CASSPGQGARSNQPQHF.